A single sample gave rise to the 23 T cell receptor beta chains below, sequenced in a study of blood T cells in healthy people across ages. Primed by a sample-barcoded 5' primer and a J-beta primer mix, a second PCR proceeded for about 6 to 12 cycles. One entry per CDR3 protein results from TCRdb running MiXCR on the 5' RACE reads. The data show almost 1 million distinct CDR3 sequences, with 45% to 60% seen just once and over 20% held by the top ten. Sample: blood. The receptors come from a woman aged 60-70 years in good health.

This rearrangement joins TRBV27 to TRBJ2-7; 7 nucleotides align to TRBD2. The CDR3 is 15 amino acids. V shed 2 bases and J 2 bases; nucleotides not matched to a gene: 6. Per the germline V gene, CDR1 is MNHEY and CDR2 is SMNVEV (reference sequence). CDR3 bases: TGTGCCAGCAGTTTAGCGGGGGTCGGAGCCTACGAGCAGTACTTC. The encoded protein is CASSLAGVGAYEQYF.

The chain recombines TRBV4-3 with TRBJ2-7, with D perhaps matching TRBD1 (5 bases). CDR3 length: 17 residues. Deletions cut 1 base from V and 6 bases from J, with 22 bases between. CDR1 and CDR2 (germline): LGHNA, YSLEER. The CDR3 here is CASSQALRTSEIPEQYF. For the CDR3, the DNA is TGCGCCAGCAGCCAAGCGCTCCGGACATCGGAGATTCCCGAGCAGTACTTC.

There are a few counts of this clonotype. CDR3 protein: CASSQHRPRRATNEKLFF. In DNA, the CDR3 is TGTGCCAGCAGCCAACATAGGCCGCGGAGAGCAACTAATGAAAAACTGTTTTTT. The chain is built from TRBV4-2 and TRBJ1-4; unclear D gene. V lost 2 bases and J 0 bases, leaving 16 bases between the germline ends. The germline gives CDR1 LGHNA, CDR2 YNFKEQ. This CDR3 has 18 amino acids.

This clonotype was observed a few times. The chain has TRBV25-1 and TRBJ2-3; D is unclear. The CDR3 covers 14 residues. The germline gives CDR1 MGHDK, CDR2 SYGVNS. V was cut by 0 bases and J by 4 bases, with 8 bases left in between. The CDR3 nucleotides are TGTGCCAGCAGTGAATATGTAGGGTCAGATACGCAGTATTTT. Residues: CASSEYVGSDTQYF.

The chain is built from TRBV6-1 and TRBJ2-1; 7 nucleotides agree with TRBD2. The V gene's germline CDR1 is MNHNS and CDR2 SASEGT. This CDR3 has 16 amino acids. V trimming: 5 bases; J trimming: 1 base; junction bases outside the gene matches: 8. The CDR3 spells CASSPSGALSYNEQFF. The CDR3 bases are TGTGCCAGCAGTCCGAGCGGGGCGTTGTCCTACAATGAGCAGTTCTTC.

V gene TRBV6-6 combines with J gene TRBJ2-1; D gene uncertain. The germline gives CDR1 MNHNY, CDR2 SVGAGI (reference sequence). Deletions cut 7 bases from V and 4 bases from J, with 11 bases between. The CDR3 is 13 amino acids. As DNA, the CDR3 is TGTGCCAGCAACCAGGCCCGTTACAATGAGCAGTTCTTC. Residues: CASNQARYNEQFF.

The V and J genes are TRBV20-1 and TRBJ1-1; D remains unclear. The germline V gene has CDR1 DFQATT and CDR2 SNEGSKA (reference sequence). Trimming pared 3 bases from V and 7 bases from J, leaving 15 bases between. The CDR3 length is 13 residues. The CDR3 DNA reads as TGCAGTGCTAGTGATCATGGCCGACTTGAAGCTTTCTTT. Its translation is CSASDHGRLEAFF.

The rearrangement joins TRBV27 to TRBJ2-7; unclear D gene. The CDR3 sequence is 13 residues long. From germline, CDR1 is MNHEY and CDR2 SMNVEV (reference sequence). V lost 6 bases to trimming and J lost 4 bases, with 13 bases between them. This CDR3 is CASSVGRQYEQYF. DNA of the CDR3: TGTGCCAGCAGCGTTGGACGGCAATACGAGCAGTACTTC.

This chain links TRBV20-1 with TRBJ2-1; D is ambiguous. Germline V CDR1 and CDR2: DFQATT, SNEGSKA (reference sequence). CDR3 size: 13 residues. Deletions cut 6 bases from V and 5 bases from J, with 14 bases between. The CDR3 spells CSARSEFNNEQFF. The DNA of the CDR3 is TGCAGTGCCCGCTCGGAGTTTAACAATGAGCAGTTCTTC.

The chain joins TRBV28 to TRBJ1-5; D is perhaps TRBD1 (5 bases). CDR1 and CDR2 (germline): MDHEN, SYDVKM. V was trimmed by 7 bases and J by 2 bases, leaving 12 bases between them. CDR3 size: 14 residues. The CDR3 DNA reads as TGTGCCAGCAATAGAGGGGTTGGCAATCAGCCCCAGCATTTT. Its protein product is CASNRGVGNQPQHF.

CDR3 coding DNA: TGCAGCGTTGGTGAGGGGAGTAGCGGGAGGTCCCCCTACGAGCAGTACTTC. It specifies CSVGEGSSGRSPYEQYF. This chain uses TRBV29-1 with TRBJ2-7; 10 bases are shared with TRBD2. The germline V gene encodes CDR1 SQVTM and CDR2 ANQGSEA. The CDR3 sequence is 17 residues long. The V and J ends lost 4 bases and 2 bases, in that order; junction bases with no gene match: 14.

The rearrangement joins TRBV4-2 to TRBJ2-7; either TRBD1 or TRBD2 may supply D (6 bases each). The CDR3 spans 15 residues. The V end lost 1 base, the J end lost 1 base, and 11 bases lay between the germline ends. CDR1 is LGHNA and CDR2 is YNFKEQ in the germline V gene. CDR3 DNA sequence: TGTGCCAGCAGCCAAGTAGGGGGGAGATCCTACGAGCAGTACTTC. Translation: CASSQVGGRSYEQYF.

This chain uses TRBV11-2 with TRBJ2-1; D is undetermined. CDR3 size: 13 residues. Trimming took 5 bases from V and 6 from J, leaving 11 bases between them. Germline V gene data show CDR1 as SGHAT and CDR2 as FQNNGV. Written as DNA, the CDR3 is TGTGCCAGCAGCCGAATGCTTAGCAATGAGCAGTTCTTC. This encodes CASSRMLSNEQFF.

The chain links TRBV27 to TRBJ2-4, with a tentative D call TRBD2 (6 bases). CDR3 length: 16 amino acids. Germline V CDR1 and CDR2: MNHEY, SMNVEV (reference sequence). Trimming pared 4 bases from V and 2 bases from J, leaving 15 bases between. The CDR3 nucleotides are TGTGCCAGCAGTTGGGTTAGGAGGGTGTCCAAAAACATTCAGTACTTC. Protein: CASSWVRRVSKNIQYF.

The chain recombines TRBV6-1 with TRBJ2-3; the D is unclear. The CDR3 length is 14 residues. Germline V lookup: CDR1 MNHNS, CDR2 SASEGT. V lost 3 bases and J 6 bases, leaving 13 bases between the germline ends. The CDR3 region is CASSEDGVLDTQYF. CDR3 coding DNA: TGTGCCAGCAGTGAGGATGGAGTCTTGGATACGCAGTATTTT.

The V call is TRBV6-6, the J call TRBJ1-5, with 8 positions matching TRBD1. Germline V gene sequence: CDR1 MNHNY, CDR2 SVGAGI (reference sequence). The CDR3 totals 17 residues. Trimming at V came to 6 bases and at J to 0 bases, leaving 10 bases not matched to a gene. The CDR3 protein is CASSLTGGYYSNQPQHF. CDR3 DNA: TGTGCCAGCAGCCTCACAGGGGGGTACTATAGCAATCAGCCCCAGCATTTT.

The rearrangement links TRBV4-1 to TRBJ2-7, with 10 positions matching TRBD2. The V segment lost 4 bases and the J segment 6 bases; nucleotides outside the gene matches: 9. Germline CDR1 reads MGHRA; CDR2 reads YSYEKL. CDR3 length equals 15 residues. CDR3 nucleotides: TGCGCCAGCAGCCCCTATCTAGCGGGGGCCTGCGAGCAGTACTTC. Protein sequence: CASSPYLAGACEQYF.

This rearrangement joins TRBV6-6 to TRBJ2-7; D uncertain. Trimming stripped 3 bases from V and 3 bases from J, with 21 bases between. The CDR3 contains 17 residues. The germline V gene encodes CDR1 MNHNY and CDR2 SVGAGI (reference sequence). The CDR3 region has the DNA TGTGCCAGCAGTTATCGGCCCCACGCTGGAATCTTCTACGAGCAGTACTTC. Translation: CASSYRPHAGIFYEQYF.

CDR3 amino acids: CSASPYDRRSGYTF. The DNA for the CDR3 is TGCAGTGCTAGCCCCTACGACAGGCGCTCTGGCTACACCTTC. The genes are TRBV20-1 and TRBJ1-2; weak D call: TRBD1 (6 bases). This CDR3 region has 14 residues. V lost 3 bases, J lost 7 bases, and 18 bases lay in between. Germline V lookup: CDR1 DFQATT, CDR2 SNEGSKA (reference sequence).

V and J are TRBV3-1 and TRBJ2-7, with 10 positions matching TRBD2. The V gene's germline CDR1 is LGHDT and CDR2 YNNKEL (reference sequence). The junction had 9 bases not matched to a gene; V was cut back by 4 bases and J by 6 bases. There are 15 residues in the CDR3. CDR3 in amino acids: CASSPVLAGVGEQYF. DNA for the CDR3: TGTGCCAGCAGCCCCGTTCTAGCGGGGGTTGGCGAGCAGTACTTC.

The V call is TRBV4-1, the J call TRBJ2-2; D not resolved. The V end was cut by 2 bases, the J end by 6 bases, with 10 bases between. CDR3 length equals 14 residues. The V gene's germline CDR1 is MGHRA and CDR2 YSYEKL. In nucleotides, the CDR3 is TGCGCCAGCAGCCAAATTGGGGAATCCGGGGAGCTGTTTTTT. Translated: CASSQIGESGELFF.

The J gene is TRBJ2-3, the V gene TRBV7-2; D is uncertain. The CDR3 runs to 13 residues. Germline-derived CDR1 and CDR2 are SGHTA and FQGNSA. Trimming took 1 base from V and 5 from J, leaving 7 bases between them. The CDR3 is CASSLGYGDTQYF. The CDR3 region has the DNA TGTGCCAGCAGCTTAGGTTACGGAGATACGCAGTATTTT. Full variable domain (outside the CDR3, taken from reference TRBV7-2 and TRBJ2-3): GAGVSQSPSNKVTEKGKDVELRCDPISGHTALYWYRQSLGQGLEFLIYFQGNSAPDKSGLPSDRFSAERTGGSVSTLTIQRTQQEDSAVYLCASSLGYGDTQYFGPGTRLTVL.

The chain joins TRBV21-1 to TRBJ2-7; TRBD1 reflects the table's D call only, with no check against the DNA. TRBV21-1 is assigned pseudogene status. There are 15 residues in the CDR3. The CDR3 DNA sequence: TGTGCCAGCAGCAAACTGGGCGGGACAATATACGAGCAGTACTTC. It specifies CASSKLGGTIYEQYF.